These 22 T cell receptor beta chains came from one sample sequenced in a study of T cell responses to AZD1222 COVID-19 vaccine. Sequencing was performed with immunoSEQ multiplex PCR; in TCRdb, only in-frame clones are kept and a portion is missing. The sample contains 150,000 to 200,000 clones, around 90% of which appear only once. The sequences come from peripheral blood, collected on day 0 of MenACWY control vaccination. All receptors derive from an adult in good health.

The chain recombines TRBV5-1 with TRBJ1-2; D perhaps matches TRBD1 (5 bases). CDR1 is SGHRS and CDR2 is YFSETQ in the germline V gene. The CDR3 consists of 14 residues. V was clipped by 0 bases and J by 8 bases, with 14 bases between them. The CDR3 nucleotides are TGCGCCAGCAGCTTGGATGGTCAGGGCGGAGGCTACACCTTC. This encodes CASSLDGQGGGYTF.

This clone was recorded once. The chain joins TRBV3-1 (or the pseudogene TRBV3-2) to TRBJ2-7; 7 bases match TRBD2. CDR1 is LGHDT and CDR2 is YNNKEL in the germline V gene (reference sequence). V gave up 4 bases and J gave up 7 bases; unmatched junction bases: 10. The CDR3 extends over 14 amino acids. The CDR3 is CASSPRDGRLEQYF. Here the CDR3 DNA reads TGTGCCAGCAGCCCTAGGGACGGGAGGCTAGAGCAGTACTTC.

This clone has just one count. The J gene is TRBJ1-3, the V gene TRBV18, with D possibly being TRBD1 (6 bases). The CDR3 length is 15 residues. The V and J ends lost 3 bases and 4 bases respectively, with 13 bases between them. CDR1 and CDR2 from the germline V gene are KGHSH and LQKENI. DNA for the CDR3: TGTGCCAGCTCACCCTCGGGGGCGTGGGGAAACACCATATATTTT. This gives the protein CASSPSGAWGNTIYF.

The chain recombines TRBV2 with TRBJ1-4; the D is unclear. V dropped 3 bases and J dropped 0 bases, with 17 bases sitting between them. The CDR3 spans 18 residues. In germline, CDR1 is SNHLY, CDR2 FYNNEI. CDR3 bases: TGTGCCAGCAGTGATGGTCAGGATGATTATGCAACTAATGAAAAACTGTTTTTT. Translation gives CASSDGQDDYATNEKLFF.

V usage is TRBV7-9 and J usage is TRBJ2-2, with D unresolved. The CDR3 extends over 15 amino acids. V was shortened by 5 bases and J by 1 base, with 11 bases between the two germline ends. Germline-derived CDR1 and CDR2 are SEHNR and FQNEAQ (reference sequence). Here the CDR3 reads CASSLAFRNTGELFF. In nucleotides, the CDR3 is TGTGCCAGCAGCCTGGCCTTCCGGAACACCGGGGAGCTGTTTTTT.

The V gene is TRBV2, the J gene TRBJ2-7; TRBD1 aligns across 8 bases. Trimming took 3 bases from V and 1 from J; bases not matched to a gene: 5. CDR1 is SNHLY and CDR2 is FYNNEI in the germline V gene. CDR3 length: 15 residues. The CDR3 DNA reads TGTGCCAGCAGTGAGGAGAGACAGGGGTCCTACGAGCAGTACTTC. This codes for CASSEERQGSYEQYF. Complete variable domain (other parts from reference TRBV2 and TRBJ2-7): EPEVTQTPSHQVTQMGQEVILRCVPISNHLYFYWYRQILGQKVEFLVSFYNNEISEKSEIFDDQFSVERPDGSNFTLKIRSTKLEDSAMYFCASSEERQGSYEQYFGPGTRLTVT.

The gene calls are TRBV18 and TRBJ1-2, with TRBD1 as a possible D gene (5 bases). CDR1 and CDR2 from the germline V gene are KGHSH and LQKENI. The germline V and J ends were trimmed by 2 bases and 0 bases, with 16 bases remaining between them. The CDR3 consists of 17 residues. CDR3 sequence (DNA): TGTGCCAGCTCACCAGTACAGGAGCCGTTAGCTAACTATGGCTACACCTTC. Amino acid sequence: CASSPVQEPLANYGYTF. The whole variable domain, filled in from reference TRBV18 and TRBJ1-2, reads NAGVMQNPRHLVRRRGQEARLRCSPMKGHSHVYWYRQLPEEGLKFMVYLQKENIIDESGMPKERFSAEFPKEGPSILRIQQVVRGDSAAYFCASSPVQEPLANYGYTFGSGTRLTVV.

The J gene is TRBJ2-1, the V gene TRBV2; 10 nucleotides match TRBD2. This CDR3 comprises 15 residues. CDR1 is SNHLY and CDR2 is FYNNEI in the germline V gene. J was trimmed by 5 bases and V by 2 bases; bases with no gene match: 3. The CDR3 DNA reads TGTGCCAGCAGTGAATTCAGCGGGAGGGACAATGAGCAGTTCTTC. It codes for CASSEFSGRDNEQFF. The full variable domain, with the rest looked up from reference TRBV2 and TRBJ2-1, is EPEVTQTPSHQVTQMGQEVILRCVPISNHLYFYWYRQILGQKVEFLVSFYNNEISEKSEIFDDQFSVERPDGSNFTLKIRSTKLEDSAMYFCASSEFSGRDNEQFFGPGTRLTVL.

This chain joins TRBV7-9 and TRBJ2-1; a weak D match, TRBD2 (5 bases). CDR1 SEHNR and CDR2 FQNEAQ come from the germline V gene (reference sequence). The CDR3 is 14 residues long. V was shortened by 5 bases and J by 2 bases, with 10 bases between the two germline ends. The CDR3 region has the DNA TGTGCCAGCAGCACTGGAGGAACCTACAATGAGCAGTTCTTC. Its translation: CASSTGGTYNEQFF.

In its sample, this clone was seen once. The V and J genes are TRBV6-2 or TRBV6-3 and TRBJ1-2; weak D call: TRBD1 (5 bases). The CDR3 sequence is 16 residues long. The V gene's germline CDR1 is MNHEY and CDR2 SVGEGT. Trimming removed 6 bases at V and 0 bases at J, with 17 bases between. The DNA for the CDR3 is TGTGCCAGCAGCATTCGTGGGGCAGCCGCTAACTATGGCTACACCTTC. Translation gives CASSIRGAAANYGYTF.

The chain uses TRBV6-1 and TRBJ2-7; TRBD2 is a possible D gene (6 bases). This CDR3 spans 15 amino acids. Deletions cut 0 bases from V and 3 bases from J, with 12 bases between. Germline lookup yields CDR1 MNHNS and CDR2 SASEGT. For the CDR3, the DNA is TGTGCCAGCAGTGAAGCGGGAGGCCCTTACTACGAGCAGTACTTC. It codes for CASSEAGGPYYEQYF.

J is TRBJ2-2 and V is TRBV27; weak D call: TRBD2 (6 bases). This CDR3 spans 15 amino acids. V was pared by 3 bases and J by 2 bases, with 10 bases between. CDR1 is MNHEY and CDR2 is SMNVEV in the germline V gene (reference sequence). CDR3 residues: CASSFLRGNTGELFF. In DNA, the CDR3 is TGTGCCAGCAGTTTCTTGCGGGGAAACACCGGGGAGCTGTTTTTT.

The DNA of the CDR3 is TGCGCCAGCAGCTGGACAGGGCAAGGAAATAATTCACCCCTCCACTTT. Protein: CASSWTGQGNNSPLHF. The V gene is TRBV5-1, the J gene TRBJ1-6, with 8 bases fitting TRBD1. CDR3 length: 16 residues. The germline V gene encodes CDR1 SGHRS and CDR2 YFSETQ. Trimming cost V 3 bases and J 5 bases; bases outside gene matches: 7.

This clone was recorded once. CDR3 nucleotides: TGTGCCAGCAGCCAAGGCAGGGCCATATCGCCCCAGCATTTT. Translating gives CASSQGRAISPQHF. V gene TRBV3-1 (or the pseudogene TRBV3-2) combines with J gene TRBJ1-5; possible D gene TRBD1, 5 bases. The CDR3 contains 14 residues. V was trimmed by 1 base and J by 9 bases, leaving 13 bases between them. Germline CDR1 LGHDT, CDR2 YNNKEL (reference sequence).

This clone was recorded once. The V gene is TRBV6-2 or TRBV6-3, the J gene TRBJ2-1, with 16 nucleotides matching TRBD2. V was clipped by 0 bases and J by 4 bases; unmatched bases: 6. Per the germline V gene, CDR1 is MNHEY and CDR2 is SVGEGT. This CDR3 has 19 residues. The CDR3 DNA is TGTGCCAGCAGTTACTCAGGAGGGGGACTAGCGGGAGGGTACAATGAGCAGTTCTTC. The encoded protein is CASSYSGGGLAGGYNEQFF.

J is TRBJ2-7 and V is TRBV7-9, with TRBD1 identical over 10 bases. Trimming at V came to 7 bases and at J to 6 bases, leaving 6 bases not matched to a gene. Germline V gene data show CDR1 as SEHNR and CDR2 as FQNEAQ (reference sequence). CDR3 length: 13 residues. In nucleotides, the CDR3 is TGTGCCAGCAACAAGGGACAGGGGATCGAGCAGTACTTC. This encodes CASNKGQGIEQYF.

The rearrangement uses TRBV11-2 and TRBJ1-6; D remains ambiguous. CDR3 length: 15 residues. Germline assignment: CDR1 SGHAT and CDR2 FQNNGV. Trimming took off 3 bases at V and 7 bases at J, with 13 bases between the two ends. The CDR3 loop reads CASSFQLSGNSPLHF. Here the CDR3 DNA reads TGTGCCAGCAGCTTCCAGCTATCGGGAAATTCACCCCTCCACTTT.

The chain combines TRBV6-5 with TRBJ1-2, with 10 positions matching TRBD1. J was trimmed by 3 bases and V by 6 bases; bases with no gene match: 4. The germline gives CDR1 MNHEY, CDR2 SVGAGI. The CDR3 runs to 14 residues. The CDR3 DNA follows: TGTGCCAGCAGCCGGGACAGGGGCGACTATGGCTACACCTTC. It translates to CASSRDRGDYGYTF.

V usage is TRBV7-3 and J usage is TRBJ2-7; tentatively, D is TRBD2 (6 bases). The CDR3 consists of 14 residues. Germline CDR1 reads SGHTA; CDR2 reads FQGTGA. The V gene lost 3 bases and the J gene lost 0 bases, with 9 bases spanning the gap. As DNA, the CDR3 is TGTGCCAGCAGCTTTAGCGGTTCCTCCTACGAGCAGTACTTC. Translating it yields CASSFSGSSYEQYF.

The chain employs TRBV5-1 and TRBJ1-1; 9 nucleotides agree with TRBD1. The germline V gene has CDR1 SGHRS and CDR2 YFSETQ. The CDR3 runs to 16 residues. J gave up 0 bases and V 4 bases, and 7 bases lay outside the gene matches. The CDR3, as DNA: TGCGCCAGCAGCACGGGGACAGGGATCATGAACACTGAAGCTTTCTTT. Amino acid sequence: CASSTGTGIMNTEAFF.

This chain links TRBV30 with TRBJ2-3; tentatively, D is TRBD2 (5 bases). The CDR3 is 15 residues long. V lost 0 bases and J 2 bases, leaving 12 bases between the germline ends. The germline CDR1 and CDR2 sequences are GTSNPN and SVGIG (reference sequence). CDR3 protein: CAWSVGVGDTDTQYF. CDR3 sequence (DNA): TGTGCCTGGAGTGTAGGCGTGGGAGACACAGATACGCAGTATTTT. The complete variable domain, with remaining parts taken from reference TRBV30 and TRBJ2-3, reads SQTIHQWPATLVQPVGSPLSLECTVEGTSNPNLYWYRQAAGRGLQLLFYSVGIGQISSEVPQNLSASRPQDRQFILSSKKLLLSDSGFYLCAWSVGVGDTDTQYFGPGTRLTVL.

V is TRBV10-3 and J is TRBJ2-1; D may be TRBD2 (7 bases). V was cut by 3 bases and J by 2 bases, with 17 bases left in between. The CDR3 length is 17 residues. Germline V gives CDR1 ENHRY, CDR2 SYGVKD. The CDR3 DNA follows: TGTGCCATCAGTGATGGGGGGGGCGGGAGTACCTACAATGAGCAGTTCTTC. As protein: CAISDGGGGSTYNEQFF.